The 17 T cell receptor beta chains given below trace back to one sample, sequenced in a study of cytomegalovirus exposure and HLA in healthy donors. PCR involved 60 Vbeta and 13 Jbeta primers. The data were produced by immunoSEQ multiplex PCR, yet TCRdb's version contains in-frame clones alone and is incomplete. The sample includes around 120,000 clones, roughly 80% of them seen just once. The sample was PBMCs. The receptors were gathered from a boy aged 5-17 years in good health and CMV-seronegative.

The chain has TRBV6-4 and TRBJ2-2; 10 nucleotides agree with TRBD2. Germline V lookup: CDR1 MRHNA, CDR2 SNTAGT. Trimming removed 0 bases from V and 3 bases from J; junction bases left unmatched: 1. This CDR3 is 16 amino acids long. The CDR3 DNA sequence: TGTGCCAGCAGTGACTCGCTAGCGGGAGACACCGGGGAGCTGTTTTTT. Amino acids: CASSDSLAGDTGELFF.

This chain links TRBV5-1 with TRBJ2-1, with TRBD1 matching over 7 bases. The CDR3 length is 15 residues. The V gene's germline CDR1 is SGHRS and CDR2 YFSETQ. V shed 2 bases and J 6 bases; nucleotides not matched to a gene: 8. This CDR3 is CASSLGTVGSNEQFF. CDR3 in DNA: TGCGCCAGCAGCTTAGGGACAGTAGGGAGCAATGAGCAGTTCTTC.

This clone has only one observation. The chain has TRBV9 and TRBJ2-1; TRBD2 agrees at 7 bases. The CDR3 is 15 amino acids. Germline CDR1 is SGDLS and CDR2 is YYNGEE. V lost 0 bases, J lost 9 bases, and 9 bases stayed unmatched. The CDR3 DNA follows: TGTGCCAGCAGCGTAGGCCTGAGCGGGGCCGCTGAGCAGTTCTTC. This codes for CASSVGLSGAAEQFF. The full variable domain, in which reference TRBV9 and TRBJ2-1 provide the parts outside the CDR3, is DSGVTQTPKHLITATGQRVTLRCSPRSGDLSVYWYQQSLDQGLQFLIQYYNGEERAKGNILERFSAQQFPDLHSELNLSSLELGDSALYFCASSVGLSGAAEQFFGPGTRLTVL.

This clone was found a few times. The chain has TRBV14 and TRBJ2-1; 7 bases fit TRBD1. This CDR3 has 15 residues. The J segment lost 5 bases and the V segment lost 2 bases, leaving 6 bases of the junction unmatched. Germline loops: CDR1 SGHDN, CDR2 FVKESK. In nucleotides, the CDR3 is TGTGCCAGCAGCCAACCCGGGACAGTGAACAATGAGCAGTTCTTC. It is translated as CASSQPGTVNNEQFF.

As to this clone: Mismatch with germline at one junction end may stem from a read error. This rearrangement joins TRBV7-9 to TRBJ1-1, with 8 positions matching TRBD1. The CDR3 has 16 amino acids. Germline V gene data show CDR1 as SEHNR and CDR2 as FQNEAQ (reference sequence). The CDR3 loop is CSSSPGQGQMNTEAFF. The CDR3 DNA is TGTTCCAGCAGCCCCGGACAGGGCCAAATGAACACTGAAGCTTTCTTT.

This clone was observed a few times. The chain employs TRBV5-4 and TRBJ2-2, with 7 bases identical to TRBD2. This CDR3 comprises 15 residues. Trimming at V came to 1 base and at J to 7 bases, leaving 7 bases not matched to a gene. Looked up from germline, CDR1 is SGHNT and CDR2 is YYREEE (reference sequence). As DNA, the CDR3 is TGTGCCAGCAGCTTGATTGAAGCGGGAAACGGGGAGCTGTTTTTT. This translates into CASSLIEAGNGELFF.

The CDR3 bases are TGTGCCAGCAGTTCCAACCGGGGGGGTCTTTACGAGCAGTACTTC. Amino acid sequence: CASSSNRGGLYEQYF. The chain links TRBV6-5 to TRBJ2-7; 8 bases align to TRBD2. The CDR3 spans 15 residues. The V and J ends lost 4 bases and 4 bases, in that order; junction bases with no gene match: 9. Germline V gene data show CDR1 as MNHEY and CDR2 as SVGAGI.

The chain has TRBV6-1 and TRBJ2-7, with D perhaps matching TRBD1 (7 bases). Trimming stripped 6 bases from V and 12 bases from J, with 15 bases between. Germline V gene sequence: CDR1 MNHNS, CDR2 SASEGT. The CDR3 consists of 11 residues. CDR3 amino acids: CASREGTVLYF. The CDR3, as DNA: TGTGCCAGCAGGGAGGGGACAGTCTTGTACTTC.

The V gene is TRBV5-6, the J gene TRBJ2-5; 8 bases are a match to TRBD2. Germline CDR1 SGHDT, CDR2 YYEEEE. The CDR3 contains 15 residues. The ends lost 3 bases at V and 4 bases at J; junction bases unmatched: 8. The CDR3 here is CASSSGLVQGETQYF. CDR3 sequence (DNA): TGTGCCAGCAGCTCGGGACTAGTGCAAGGAGAGACCCAGTACTTC. Full variable domain (outside the CDR3, taken from reference TRBV5-6 and TRBJ2-5): DAGVTQSPTHLIKTRGQQVTLRCSPKSGHDTVSWYQQALGQGPQFIFQYYEEEERQRGNFPDRFSGHQFPNYSSELNVNALLLGDSALYLCASSSGLVQGETQYFGPGTRLLVL.

The chain carries TRBV6-6 and TRBJ2-7, with TRBD2 matching over 7 bases. J lost 2 bases, V lost 6 bases, and 10 bases had no gene match. In germline, CDR1 is MNHNY, CDR2 SVGAGI (reference sequence). This CDR3 is 15 amino acids long. The CDR3 spells CASSPLAVATYEQYF. The CDR3 DNA reads TGTGCCAGCAGCCCCCTAGCGGTGGCGACCTACGAGCAGTACTTC.

V gene TRBV7-2 combines with J gene TRBJ2-1; 9 bases line up with TRBD2. The ends lost 2 bases at V and 6 bases at J; junction bases unmatched: 8. The length of the CDR3 is 16 residues. Germline CDR1 reads SGHTA; CDR2 reads FQGNSA. The CDR3 DNA sequence: TGTGCCAGCAGCTTACCGGGCGGGAGGGGAGGCAATGAGCAGTTCTTC. Translating it yields CASSLPGGRGGNEQFF.

This chain uses TRBV19 with TRBJ1-5; D is undetermined. There are 15 residues in the CDR3. V lost 0 bases and J 7 bases, leaving 13 bases between the germline ends. Germline CDR1 LNHDA, CDR2 SQIVND (reference sequence). CDR3: CASSIDPREVQPQHF. The CDR3 nucleotides are TGTGCCAGTAGTATAGATCCTCGAGAAGTCCAGCCCCAGCATTTT.

The chain combines TRBV2 with TRBJ2-1; a possible D gene is TRBD1 (5 bases). Germline CDR1 and CDR2: SNHLY and FYNNEI. Trimming cost V 6 bases and J 3 bases, with 9 bases left between them. The CDR3 spans 13 residues. The chain's CDR3 is CASSNTGYNEQFF. The CDR3 nucleotides read TGTGCCAGCAGCAATACAGGCTACAATGAGCAGTTCTTC.

The V and J genes are TRBV5-1 and TRBJ1-4; D remains ambiguous. Per germline, CDR1 SGHRS and CDR2 YFSETQ. CDR3 length: 15 amino acids. V gave up 0 bases and J gave up 3 bases, with 9 bases separating them. The CDR3 DNA follows: TGCGCCAGCAGCTTGGAACCGGGGTCTAATGAAAAACTGTTTTTT. As protein: CASSLEPGSNEKLFF.

This chain connects TRBV19 to TRBJ1-2, with a possible D match to TRBD1 (6 bases). CDR3 length equals 13 residues. Germline V lookup: CDR1 LNHDA, CDR2 SQIVND (reference sequence). V was clipped by 8 bases and J by 2 bases, with 12 bases between them. The CDR3 nucleotides are TGTGCCAGTGAGACAGGACGGAACTATGGCTACACCTTC. It encodes CASETGRNYGYTF.

The chain is built from TRBV4-3 and TRBJ2-1, with a tentative D call TRBD2 (5 bases). CDR1 is LGHNA, CDR2 YSLEER, per germline. There are 15 residues in the CDR3. Trimming cost V 6 bases and J 4 bases, with 16 bases left between them. The CDR3 loop reads CASSPSPSGYNEQFF. As DNA, the CDR3 is TGCGCCAGCAGTCCTAGCCCCTCGGGATACAATGAGCAGTTCTTC.

The chain uses TRBV30 and TRBJ1-4; perhaps TRBD1 as D (5 bases). V was pared by 4 bases and J by 0 bases, with 12 bases between. CDR1 GTSNPN and CDR2 SVGIG come from the germline V gene (reference sequence). The CDR3 sequence is 15 residues long. The CDR3 is CAWNPGQATNEKLFF. DNA of the CDR3: TGTGCCTGGAACCCAGGACAAGCAACTAATGAAAAACTGTTTTTT.